This T cell receptor beta chain appears in the sequencing data of a study of beta chain features in type 1 diabetes (dated by TCRdb to the late 2010s). General notes on the study: Mean age, gender distribution, total cell number and subset yield were not different between patients and healthy donors. A total of roughly 100,000,000 sorted cells were examined across all samples, and the number of cells per subset was strongly correlated with RNA yield. In the study, recently diagnosed type 1 diabetes patients and matched healthy donors were compared on the TCRB repertoires of their sorted circulating CD4+ T cell subsets. Whereas all 28 donors provided naive and central memory subsets, regulatory and stem cell-like memory subsets were isolated from just 8 patients and about 8 healthy donors. The paper's findings and limits, for the study overall: The naive, central memory and regulatory TCRB repertoires appeared to resemble one another more closely among patients than among healthy donors. HLA sub-analyses involved small numbers of individuals, so any influence of HLA type on TCRB rearrangement remained unresolved. A moderate but significant shortening of TCRB CDR3 length was observed in type 1 diabetes patients in all four CD4+ subsets. Shorter templates might have been favored by PCR, but patient and control samples were amplified and corrected together, so both groups would have been affected equally by any skew. Patients with type 1 diabetes made fewer insertions and deleted more nucleotides at VDJ recombination sites, implying thymic rearrangement abnormalities. Because cDNA was sequenced instead of genomic DNA, highly expressing activated cells could be over-represented, though the groups showed no difference in activation or CD3 levels.

A single peripheral blood draw of around 120 mL on average was collected from each donor into heparinised tubes. A BD FACSAria II and a panel including CD45RO, CCR7, CD25, CD127, CD95 and CD27 were used to sort naive, central memory, regulatory and stem cell-like memory CD4+ T cells. A purity above 95% was achieved for all sorted populations. PBMCs were isolated right away by Lymphoprep density gradient centrifugation and were stained directly, without culture. So that batch effects would be minimized, each experiment stained and sorted samples in pairs, pairing one healthy donor with one patient. The entire isolated RNA was reverse transcribed using the High Capacity cDNA Reverse Transcription Kit, and thus expressed TCRB transcripts were sequenced. Naive, central memory and regulatory T cell samples underwent deep immunoSEQ sequencing, averaging around 3.7 million total reads per sample. Sorted cells were lysed in RLT buffer and RNA was extracted with DNase-treated RNeasy Micro or Mini kits, depending on cell number. To prevent cross-contamination, each cell subset was processed individually, whereas patient and healthy donor samples were processed jointly. TCRB sequences were amplified from cDNA with the immunoSEQ multiplex PCR, producing 87-bp fragments spanning the CDR3 region. Sequencing of the amplicons was done on the Illumina HiSeq platform. Per the source publication's procedure: PCR bias was computationally corrected using synthetic template baselines, reads within Hamming distance 2 were collapsed, and singletons that could not be merged were discarded. Reads were aligned against IMGT so that V, D and J genes, CDR3 length and insertions or deletions at six rearrangement sites could be assigned. Within each subset, clonotype counts were normalized to sorted cell number, and only after that were true diversity and Gini coefficients computed with the tcR R package. The overlap coefficient, calculated on TCRB nucleotide sequences, was used to quantify repertoire sharing. TCRdb provides this immuneACCESS table in a form limited to in-frame rearrangements. Some clones are lacking; in checked studies, under half of them reflect an unresolved V gene, and why the rest are absent is not known. D and trimming were read from the DNA, whereas the V and J calls and clone size are those reported in that table. The sample profile shows 300,000 or so clones; about a tenth of them were found once. The biggest ten clones account for roughly 0.99% of the sample.

A word on this clone: The antigen it recognizes is unknown. Within one base of it there is no much larger clone, and no base qualities were kept.

The germline V gene gives CDR1 as SGHVS and CDR2 as FQNEAQ. Taken from cysteine to phenylalanine, the CDR3 has 17 residues. Here the CDR3 DNA is all that survives: 51 bases in frame from base 1. V was cut back by 5 bases and J by 2 bases, leaving a gap of 20 bases between them. The V and J genes are TRBV7-8 and TRBJ2-3; the D gene identity is not certain. Sample: central memory CD4+ T cells from blood. The TCR sequence derives from a man aged 25-45 years with type 1 diabetes. For the CDR3, the sequence is CASSAQAPTVPTDTQYF. The DNA sequence follows: TGTGCCAGCAGCGCCCAAGCCCCGACCGTTCCCACAGATACGCAGTATTTT.